This record covers a single TCR beta chain. The CDR3 runs 15 residues. The junction had 7 bases not matched to a gene; V was cut back by 4 bases and J by 3 bases. Per germline, CDR1 SGDLS and CDR2 YYNGEE. The data stem from a study of beta chain features in type 1 diabetes. Reverse transcription of all isolated RNA meant that expressed TCRB transcripts were sequenced. Only in-frame clones appear in the TCRdb table, and some are missing; sequencing was by immunoSEQ multiplex PCR. Among some 900,000 clones listed, about 17% were seen once. The chain employs TRBV9 and TRBJ2-1, with 7 bases fitting TRBD2. Input material: naive CD4+ T cells from blood. The receptor was derived from a woman aged 18-29 years in good health. The CDR3 reads CASSKLAELYNEQFF. The CDR3 nucleotides read TGTGCCAGCAGCAAGCTAGCGGAACTCTACAATGAGCAGTTCTTC.